This T cell receptor (beta chain) derives from a study of cytomegalovirus exposure and HLA in healthy donors. Turning to the study itself: An earlier analysis identified 95 million to 120 million unique TCR beta sequences in about 200 million T cells. There were roughly 80 million unique TCRs (from HLA-typed donors) in an early data release.

PCR involved 60 Vbeta and 13 Jbeta primers. Per the original data handling: Unique TCR beta chains totaled some 78 million in a later count, with roughly 11 million of them shared. Using immunoSEQ multiplex PCR, the repertoire was profiled, and TCRdb retains in-frame clones only, with some absent. V, J and clone size are taken as reported in that table, and D and trimming were inferred from the DNA itself. The profile shows about 120,000 clones, approximately 72% of them singletons. V gave up 5 bases and J gave up 4 bases; unmatched junction bases: 4. Per the germline V gene, CDR1 is LGHNT and CDR2 is FRNRAP. The CDR3 loop spans 14 amino acids.

What was sequenced was PBMCs. The chain recombines TRBV12-5 with TRBJ2-2; TRBD1 matches 7 bases. This sequence was found in a woman aged 40-49 years in good health and CMV-seropositive. In DNA, the CDR3 is TGTGCTAGTGGTCAAGGGACAGCCACCGGGGAGCTGTTTTTT. Encoded protein: CASGQGTATGELFF.